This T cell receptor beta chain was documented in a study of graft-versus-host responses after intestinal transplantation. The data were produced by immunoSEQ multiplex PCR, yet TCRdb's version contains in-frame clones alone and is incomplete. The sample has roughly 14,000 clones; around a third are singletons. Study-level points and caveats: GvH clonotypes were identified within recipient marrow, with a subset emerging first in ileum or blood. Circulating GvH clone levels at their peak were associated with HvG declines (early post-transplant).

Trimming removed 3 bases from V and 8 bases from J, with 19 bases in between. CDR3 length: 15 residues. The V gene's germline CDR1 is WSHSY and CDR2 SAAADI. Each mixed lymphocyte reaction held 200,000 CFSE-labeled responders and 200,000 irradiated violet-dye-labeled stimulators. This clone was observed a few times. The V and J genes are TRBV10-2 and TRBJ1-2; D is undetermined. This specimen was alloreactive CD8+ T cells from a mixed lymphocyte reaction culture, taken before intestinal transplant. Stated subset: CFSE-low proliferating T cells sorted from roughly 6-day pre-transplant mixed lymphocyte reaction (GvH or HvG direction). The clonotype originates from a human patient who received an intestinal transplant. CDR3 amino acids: CASSENPQVATGYTF. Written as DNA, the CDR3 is TGCGCCAGCAGTGAAAACCCTCAGGTAGCGACCGGCTACACCTTC.